This entry describes one TCR beta chain. The antigen remains undetermined. A quantity of about 0.5 to 1 ug RNA underwent reverse transcription using random hexamers. The TCR beta CDR3 was amplified by immunoSEQ multiplex PCR across 54 Vbeta, 13 Jbeta. TCRdb used MiXCR to reprocess the immunoSEQ multiplex PCR reads, holding one entry per CDR3 protein. This sample has fewer than 85,000 distinct CDR3 sequences, with roughly 95% found just once. This entry is derived from a study of CD8 T cells in Susac syndrome. Whole-study context: At the time their blood was drawn, patients with Susac syndrome were either therapy-naive, on corticosteroids (with some of them also receiving intravenous immunoglobulin), or on intravenous immunoglobulin alone. Study-wide results and caveats: Clonal expansion of Susac CD8+ cells peaked in TEMRA cells, and it also peaked in active patients.

The germline gives CDR1 SEHNR, CDR2 FQNEAQ (reference sequence). Trimming removed 2 bases at V and 10 bases at J, with 9 bases between. The CDR3 sequence is 11 residues long. This TCR came from a human donor with Susac syndrome. Sequenced sample: CD8+ T cells from PBMCs. V is TRBV7-9 and J is TRBJ2-7; D perhaps matches TRBD1 (5 bases). DNA for the CDR3: TGTGCCAGCAGCTTAAACCAGGGACAGTACTTC. Amino acid sequence: CASSLNQGQYF.